Each of the 9 T cell receptor beta chains below was sequenced from the same sample in a study of blood T cell repertoires in COVID-19. Some clones are missing from TCRdb's copy, which holds only in-frame ones; the method was immunoSEQ multiplex PCR. The profile shows over 200,000 clones, approximately 90% of them singletons. The source material was peripheral blood. Receptors were obtained from a man aged 25 to 45 who had recovered from COVID-19.

The chain links TRBV7-9 to TRBJ1-2, with TRBD1 as a possible D gene (6 bases). The CDR3 length is 15 residues. From germline, CDR1 is SEHNR and CDR2 FQNEAQ (reference sequence). Trimming removed 6 bases at V and 1 base at J, with 15 bases between. The CDR3 loop is CASRIGAGVNYGYTF. CDR3 DNA sequence: TGTGCCAGCAGGATAGGGGCAGGGGTTAACTATGGCTACACCTTC.

J is TRBJ2-4 and V is TRBV10-2; 7 bases fit TRBD1. Unmatched junction bases numbered 7, after V lost 0 bases and J lost 11 bases. This CDR3 has 14 residues. The germline V gene encodes CDR1 WSHSY and CDR2 SAAADI. CDR3 residues: CASSESGYRGVQYF. As DNA, the CDR3 is TGCGCCAGCAGTGAGTCGGGTTACAGGGGCGTTCAGTACTTC.

This chain connects TRBV15 to TRBJ2-4, with D tentatively TRBD2 (6 bases). V shed 0 bases and J shed 3 bases, with 12 bases lying between them. Per the germline V gene, CDR1 is LNHNV and CDR2 is YYDKDF (reference sequence). This CDR3 region has 16 residues. CDR3 sequence reads: CATSREGGAGKNIQYF. The CDR3 nucleotides read TGTGCCACCAGCAGAGAAGGCGGGGCGGGCAAAAACATTCAGTACTTC. The full variable domain, in which reference TRBV15 and TRBJ2-4 provide the parts outside the CDR3, is DAMVIQNPRYQVTQFGKPVTLSCSQTLNHNVMYWYQQKSSQAPKLLFHYYDKDFNNEADTPDNFQSRRPNTSFCFLDIRSPGLGDTAMYLCATSREGGAGKNIQYFGAGTRLSVL.

The rearrangement joins TRBV6-6 to TRBJ1-2; 7 nucleotides line up with TRBD1. J lost 5 bases, V lost 5 bases, and 14 bases had no gene match. Germline V gene lookup returns CDR1 MNHNY and CDR2 SVGAGI (reference sequence). The CDR3 covers 16 residues. This chain's CDR3 is CASSRTHRQGGYGYTF. CDR3 nucleotides: TGTGCCAGCAGTCGAACTCACCGACAGGGCGGATATGGCTACACCTTC.

CDR3 sequence: CASSSSGGVYQETQYF. CDR3 DNA sequence: TGTGCCAGCAGTTCTTCCGGGGGGGTGTACCAAGAGACCCAGTACTTC. This chain joins TRBV6-5 and TRBJ2-5; 8 nucleotides agree with TRBD2. CDR1 is MNHEY and CDR2 is SVGAGI in the germline V gene. The CDR3 consists of 16 residues. V lost 4 bases to trimming and J lost 0 bases; unmatched junction nucleotides: 7.

The chain uses TRBV7-8 and TRBJ1-2; TRBD1 aligns across 7 bases. Trimming cost V 0 bases and J 1 base; bases outside gene matches: 5. This CDR3 has 16 amino acids. CDR1 is SGHVS, CDR2 FQNEAQ, per germline. The CDR3 region is CASSLADRVINYGYTF. The CDR3 nucleotides read TGTGCCAGCAGCTTAGCCGACAGGGTCATTAACTATGGCTACACCTTC.

The chain has TRBV5-4 and TRBJ1-2; D may be TRBD1 (6 bases). This CDR3 is 14 amino acids long. The ends were cut back, 0 bases at V and 6 bases at J, with 12 bases in the middle. Germline assignment: CDR1 SGHNT and CDR2 YYREEE (reference sequence). The CDR3 sequence is CASSLDGTRNGYTF. The CDR3 nucleotides are TGTGCCAGCAGCTTGGACGGGACACGGAATGGCTACACCTTC.

This chain uses TRBV27 with TRBJ2-5; possible D gene TRBD1, 5 bases. V was trimmed by 8 bases and J by 2 bases, leaving 12 bases between them. The CDR3 has 13 residues. Germline CDR1 and CDR2: MNHEY and SMNVEV (reference sequence). The CDR3, as DNA: TGTGCCAGCGGTAGGACAAGACAAGAGACCCAGTACTTC. As protein: CASGRTRQETQYF.

The V call is TRBV15, the J call TRBJ2-5; 15 bases are shared with TRBD2. The CDR3 covers 16 residues. The germline V gene encodes CDR1 LNHNV and CDR2 YYDKDF (reference sequence). The V gene end was trimmed by 5 bases and the J gene end by 2 bases; junction bases not matched to a gene: 3. Written as DNA, the CDR3 is TGTGCCACCAGCCCCGGACTAGCGGGGGGGCAAGAGACCCAGTACTTC. Encoded protein: CATSPGLAGGQETQYF. Full variable domain (missing parts from reference TRBV15 and TRBJ2-5): DAMVIQNPRYQVTQFGKPVTLSCSQTLNHNVMYWYQQKSSQAPKLLFHYYDKDFNNEADTPDNFQSRRPNTSFCFLDIRSPGLGDTAMYLCATSPGLAGGQETQYFGPGTRLLVL.